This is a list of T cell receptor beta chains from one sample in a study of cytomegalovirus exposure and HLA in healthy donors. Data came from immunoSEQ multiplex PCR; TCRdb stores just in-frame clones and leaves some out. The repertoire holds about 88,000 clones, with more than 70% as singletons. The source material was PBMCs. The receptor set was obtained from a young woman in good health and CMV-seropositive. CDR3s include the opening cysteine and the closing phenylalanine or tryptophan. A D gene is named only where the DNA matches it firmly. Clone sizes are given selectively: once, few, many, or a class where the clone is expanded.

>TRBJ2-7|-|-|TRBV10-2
CASSRTAAYEQYF
TGCGCCAGCAGTCGGACAGCAGCCTACGAGCAGTACTTC
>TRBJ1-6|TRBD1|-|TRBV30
CACDRGSYNSPLHF
TGTGCCTGCGACAGGGGGTCCTATAATTCACCCCTCCACTTT
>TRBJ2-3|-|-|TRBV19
CASRDSVPTDTQYF
TGTGCCAGTAGAGACTCAGTCCCCACAGATACGCAGTATTTT
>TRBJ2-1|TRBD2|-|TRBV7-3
CASSSLRSGNKFF
TGTGCCAGCAGCTCTTTACGGAGCGGGAACAAGTTCTTC
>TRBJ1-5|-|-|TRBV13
CASSLGGRPQHF
TGTGCCAGCAGCTTAGGGGGGCGGCCCCAGCATTTT
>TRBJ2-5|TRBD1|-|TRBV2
CASSEALGQVGGETQYF
TGTGCCAGCAGTGAAGCGCTTGGACAGGTTGGAGGAGAGACCCAGTACTTC
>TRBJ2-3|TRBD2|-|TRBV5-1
CASGNDVSRASGGPRTDTQYF
TGCGCCAGTGGAAACGACGTTTCTCGGGCTAGCGGGGGGCCCCGTACAGATACGCAGTATTTT
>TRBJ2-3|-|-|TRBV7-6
CASIPDPGTDTQYF
TGTGCCAGCATCCCGGACCCGGGGACAGATACGCAGTATTTT
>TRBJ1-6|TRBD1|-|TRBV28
CASSLDRGSPLHF
TGTGCCAGCAGCCTGGACAGGGGTTCACCCCTCCACTTT
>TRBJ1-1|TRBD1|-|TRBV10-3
CAISIGQGVNTEAFF
TGTGCCATCAGTATCGGACAGGGGGTGAACACTGAAGCTTTCTTT
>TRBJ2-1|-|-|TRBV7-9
CASSGSSYNEQFF
TGTGCCAGCAGCGGGAGCTCCTACAATGAGCAGTTCTTC
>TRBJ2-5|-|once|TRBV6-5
CASSYSRGQETQYF
TGTGCCAGCAGTTACTCTAGGGGGCAAGAGACCCAGTACTTC
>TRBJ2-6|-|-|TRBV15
CATSRDGESSGANVLTF
TGTGCCACCAGCAGAGATGGGGAGAGCTCTGGGGCCAACGTCCTGACTTTC
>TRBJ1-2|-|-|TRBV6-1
CATRGGRASVYGYTF
TGTGCCACCCGGGGGGGCAGGGCAAGTGTCTATGGCTACACCTTC
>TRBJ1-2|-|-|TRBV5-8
CASSLGLERGYTF
TGTGCCAGCAGCTTGGGCCTAGAGCGTGGCTACACCTTC
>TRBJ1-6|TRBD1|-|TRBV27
CASSRKYRDRGSPLHF
TGTGCCAGCAGTCGAAAATACCGGGACAGGGGGTCACCCCTCCACTTT
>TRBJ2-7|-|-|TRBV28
CASSLRSYEQYF
TGTGCCAGCAGCCTGAGGAGCTACGAGCAGTACTTC
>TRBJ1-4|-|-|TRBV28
CASSLTVTNEKLFF
TGTGCCAGCAGTTTAACGGTAACTAATGAAAAACTGTTTTTT
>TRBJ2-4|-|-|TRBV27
CASSLITAVAKNIQYF
TGTGCCAGCAGTTTAATCACAGCGGTAGCCAAAAACATTCAGTACTTC
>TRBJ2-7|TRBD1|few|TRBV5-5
CASSRLGQGINEQYF
TGTGCCAGCAGCCGTTTGGGACAGGGTATCAACGAGCAGTACTTC
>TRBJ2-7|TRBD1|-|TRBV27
CASSPRTGPYEQYF
TGTGCCAGCAGTCCAAGGACAGGGCCTTACGAGCAGTACTTC
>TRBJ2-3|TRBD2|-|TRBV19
CASSMGLAETDTQYF
TGTGCCAGTAGTATGGGTCTAGCGGAAACAGATACGCAGTATTTT
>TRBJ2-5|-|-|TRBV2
CASSDMETQYF
TGTGCCAGCAGTGACATGGAGACCCAGTACTTC
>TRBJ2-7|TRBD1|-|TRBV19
CASRRTGGGEQYF
TGTGCCAGTCGAAGGACAGGGGGCGGTGAGCAGTACTTC
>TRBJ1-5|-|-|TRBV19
CASRTPGASNQPQHF
TGTGCCAGTAGGACCCCGGGAGCTAGCAATCAGCCCCAGCATTTT
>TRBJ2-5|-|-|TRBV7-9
CASSSTPLLVKFWETQYF
TGTGCCAGCAGCTCCACCCCGTTACTAGTTAAGTTCTGGGAGACCCAGTACTTC
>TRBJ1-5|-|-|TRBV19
CASSRGGQGIQPQHF
TGTGCCAGTAGTCGGGGGGGCCAGGGTATTCAGCCCCAGCATTTT
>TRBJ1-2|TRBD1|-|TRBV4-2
CASSPLTGAEHGYTF
TGTGCCAGCAGCCCCCTGACAGGGGCGGAACATGGCTACACCTTC
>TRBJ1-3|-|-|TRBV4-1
CASSQVGRGSGNTIYF
TGCGCCAGCAGCCAAGTGGGCAGGGGCTCTGGAAACACCATATATTTT
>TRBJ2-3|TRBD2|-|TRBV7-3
CASSLTLLAGGPDTQYF
TGTGCCAGCAGCCTAACGTTGTTAGCGGGGGGGCCTGATACGCAGTATTTT
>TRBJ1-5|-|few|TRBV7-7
CAGRDYPNQPQHF
TGTGCCGGACGGGACTACCCCAATCAGCCCCAGCATTTT
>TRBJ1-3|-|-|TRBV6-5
CASSYAGGPRHTIYF
TGTGCCAGCAGCTACGCGGGTGGGCCACGGCACACCATATATTTT
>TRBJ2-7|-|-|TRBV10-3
CAISEGITGTYEQYF
TGTGCCATCAGTGAGGGGATAACGGGAACCTACGAGCAGTACTTC
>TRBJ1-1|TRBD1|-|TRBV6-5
CASSWDRRNTEAFF
TGTGCCAGCAGTTGGGACAGGCGGAACACTGAAGCTTTCTTT
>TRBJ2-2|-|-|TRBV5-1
CASSFSTLGGELFF
TGCGCCAGCTCCTTCTCAACCCTCGGCGGGGAGCTGTTTTTT
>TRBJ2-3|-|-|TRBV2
CASSEGTIEDTQYF
TGTGCCAGCAGTGAAGGCACTATCGAAGATACGCAGTATTTT
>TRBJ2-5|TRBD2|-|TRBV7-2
CASSLAISSGGTQETQYF
TGTGCCAGCAGCTTAGCAATTAGTAGCGGGGGCACGCAAGAGACCCAGTACTTC
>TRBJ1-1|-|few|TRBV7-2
CASSQGQNTEAFF
TGTGCCAGCAGCCAGGGGCAAAACACTGAAGCTTTCTTT
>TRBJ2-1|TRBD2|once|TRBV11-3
CASSSGLAGGSRSNEQFF
TGTGCCAGCAGTTCCGGACTAGCGGGGGGGTCACGCTCCAATGAGCAGTTCTTC
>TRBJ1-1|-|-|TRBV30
CGGKDRTNTEAFF
TGTGGGGGGAAGGACAGAACGAACACTGAAGCTTTCTTT
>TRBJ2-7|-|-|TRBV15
CATSRDRGLYEQYF
TGTGCCACCAGCAGAGACAGGGGTTTATACGAGCAGTACTTC
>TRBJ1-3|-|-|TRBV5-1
CASSLDRGSGNTIYF
TGCGCCAGCAGCTTGGATAGGGGGTCTGGAAACACCATATATTTT
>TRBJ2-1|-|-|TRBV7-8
CASSLVGQRGDNEQFF
TGTGCCAGCAGCTTGGTTGGACAGCGGGGAGACAATGAGCAGTTCTTC
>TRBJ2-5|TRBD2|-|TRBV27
CASSLYAGGQETQYF
TGTGCCAGCAGTTTATACGCGGGGGGACAAGAGACCCAGTACTTC
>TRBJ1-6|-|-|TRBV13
CASSLVYPLTGGDSPLHF
TGTGCCAGCAGCTTAGTGTATCCTTTGACCGGAGGGGATTCACCCCTCCACTTT
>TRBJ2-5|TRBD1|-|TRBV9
CASSVDPTGSGETQYF
TGTGCCAGCAGCGTGGACCCGACAGGGTCAGGGGAGACCCAGTACTTC
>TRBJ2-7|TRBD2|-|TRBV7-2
CASSLGASGGAYEQYF
TGTGCCAGCAGCTTAGGGGCTAGCGGGGGAGCCTACGAGCAGTACTTC
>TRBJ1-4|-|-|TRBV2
CASSSTGSSNEKLFF
TGTGCCAGCAGTTCGACCGGGAGCTCTAATGAAAAACTGTTTTTT
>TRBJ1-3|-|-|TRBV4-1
CASSQLQGYTIYF
TGCGCCAGCAGCCAACTCCAGGGATACACCATATATTTT
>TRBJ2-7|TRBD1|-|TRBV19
CASSRRDSAYEQYF
TGTGCCAGTAGTCGCCGGGACAGCGCCTACGAGCAGTACTTC
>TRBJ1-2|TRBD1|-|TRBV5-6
CASSFGTGDAYGYTF
TGTGCCAGCAGCTTCGGGACAGGGGACGCTTATGGCTACACCTTC
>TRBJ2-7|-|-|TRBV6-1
CASRTQGVGEQYF
TGTGCCAGCAGGACACAGGGTGTGGGCGAGCAGTACTTC
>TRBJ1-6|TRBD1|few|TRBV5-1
CASSTRDRGNSPLHF
TGCGCCAGCAGTACCCGGGACAGGGGGAATTCACCCCTCCACTTT
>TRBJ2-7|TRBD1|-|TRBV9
CASSARTGIKWRYEQYF
TGTGCCAGCAGCGCGCGGACAGGGATTAAGTGGCGTTACGAGCAGTACTTC
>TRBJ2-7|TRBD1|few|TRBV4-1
CASSPRQGYSYEQYF
TGCGCCAGCAGCCCCCGACAGGGTTACTCCTACGAGCAGTACTTC